This TCR beta chain was captured by sequencing in a study of blood T cell repertoires in COVID-19. Study in general: Samples of COVID-19 (acute and convalescent) were obtained from the United States, Italy and Spain. From T cells, B-cell-depleted T cells, or PBMCs came the material, which was cDNA or gDNA.

Methods used by the authors: From reference gene primer amplification, estimates of nucleated cell counts were derived. Profiled with immunoSEQ multiplex PCR; TCRdb holds only in-frame clones, not every one. Clone size and the V and J calls come from that table; the DNA yielded D and trimming. The sample lists about 340,000 clones; about 92% were seen once. The CDR3 spans 16 residues. CDR1 is LGHDT, CDR2 YNNKEL, per germline (reference sequence). V gave up 0 bases and J gave up 2 bases, with 13 bases separating them. The genes are TRBV3-1 (or the pseudogene TRBV3-2) and TRBJ1-1, with D tentatively TRBD1 (5 bases). Material: PBMCs or T cells enriched from blood (not recorded which). The TCR sequence derives from a woman in her thirties who had recovered from COVID-19. CDR3 amino acids: CASSQDAQGVNTEAFF. In nucleotides, the CDR3 is TGTGCCAGCAGCCAAGATGCCCAGGGTGTAAACACTGAAGCTTTCTTT.